A selection of T cell receptor beta chains follows, all from one sample in a study of T cells in localized non-small cell lung cancer. TCRdb's copy holds only in-frame clones and misses some; the assay was immunoSEQ multiplex PCR. The sample has about 72,000 clones; roughly 86% are singletons. The input for sequencing was peripheral blood, taken before any cancer treatment. These receptors came from a female donor at least 60 years old with stage I lung adenocarcinoma. Both conserved end residues are part of each CDR3. A D gene is named only where the DNA matches it firmly. Rows may omit the clone size; those that give it use once, few, many or a size class.

size: .; V: TRBV5-4; J: TRBJ1-1; D: .; DNA: TGTGCCAGCAGCCCCGACGGTTACATGAACACTGAAGCTTTCTTT; CDR3: CASSPDGYMNTEAFF
size: .; V: TRBV27; J: TRBJ1-1; D: .; DNA: TGTGCCAGCAGTTTATCCCCCCAGGGGAGATCTTTCTTT; CDR3: CASSLSPQGRSFF
size: .; V: TRBV5-4; J: TRBJ1-2; D: .; DNA: TGTGCCAGCAGCTTGGAAACGGCTAATTGGGGCTACACCTTC; CDR3: CASSLETANWGYTF
size: .; V: TRBV5-4; J: TRBJ2-2; D: TRBD2; DNA: TGTGCCAGCAGCCATGGGACTAGCGTCTCAACCTGGGGCGGGGAGCTGTTTTTT; CDR3: CASSHGTSVSTWGGELFF
size: .; V: TRBV18; J: TRBJ1-1; D: .; DNA: TGTGCCAGCTCACCAAATGGGATCCTCAACACTGAAGCTTTCTTT; CDR3: CASSPNGILNTEAFF
size: .; V: TRBV5-1; J: TRBJ1-1; D: .; DNA: TGCGCCAGCGGGCGCCAGGGCTCGAACACTGAAGCTTTCTTT; CDR3: CASGRQGSNTEAFF
size: .; V: TRBV28; J: TRBJ1-3; D: .; DNA: TGTGCCAGCAGTGATTCGGATTCTGGAAACACCATATATTTT; CDR3: CASSDSDSGNTIYF
size: .; V: TRBV6-5; J: TRBJ2-3; D: .; DNA: TGTGCCAGCAGTTACCGGGGGCCGGACACAGATACGCAGTATTTT; CDR3: CASSYRGPDTDTQYF
size: .; V: TRBV6-5; J: TRBJ2-7; D: .; DNA: TGTGCCAGCAGTTACTCGTTCACAGGGTCCCACGAGCAGTACTTC; CDR3: CASSYSFTGSHEQYF
size: .; V: TRBV7-9; J: TRBJ2-7; D: .; DNA: TGTGCCAGCAGCTTCGGGGACTCCTACGAGCAGTACTTC; CDR3: CASSFGDSYEQYF
size: .; V: TRBV14; J: TRBJ2-7; D: .; DNA: TGTGCCAGCAGCCAAGGGGGCAGCGGTCTCGAGCAGTACTTC; CDR3: CASSQGGSGLEQYF
size: .; V: TRBV7-8; J: TRBJ1-1; D: .; DNA: TGTGCCAGCAGCTTAGTCCCCACTGAAGCTTTCTTT; CDR3: CASSLVPTEAFF
size: .; V: TRBV6-1; J: TRBJ1-4; D: .; DNA: TGTGCCAGCCTTGAGCACGGACAAAGGAGGAAACTGTTTTTT; CDR3: CASLEHGQRRKLFF
size: .; V: TRBV2; J: TRBJ1-1; D: .; DNA: TGTGCCAGCAGTGCTGGGGACACTGAAGCTTTCTTT; CDR3: CASSAGDTEAFF
size: .; V: TRBV28; J: TRBJ2-7; D: .; DNA: TGTGCCAGCAGTCCCCAGGGGTCCCTCCCCTACGAGCAGTACTTC; CDR3: CASSPQGSLPYEQYF
size: .; V: TRBV5-1; J: TRBJ1-2; D: .; DNA: TGCGCCAGCAGTCGGTTGGGGGCGATTGATGGCTACACCTTC; CDR3: CASSRLGAIDGYTF
size: .; V: TRBV14; J: TRBJ2-7; D: .; DNA: TGTGCCAGCAGCCAAAGGGAGGCGGCCTACGAGCAGTACTTC; CDR3: CASSQREAAYEQYF
size: .; V: TRBV18; J: TRBJ1-2; D: TRBD1; DNA: TGTGCCAGCTCACCATTGGGACAGCCAAACTATGGCTACACCTTC; CDR3: CASSPLGQPNYGYTF
size: .; V: TRBV4-2; J: TRBJ2-7; D: .; DNA: TGTGCCAGCAGCCAAGCCCGGGACAACTCCTACGAGCAGTACTTC; CDR3: CASSQARDNSYEQYF
size: .; V: TRBV11-1; J: TRBJ2-3; D: .; DNA: TGTGCCAGCAGCTCCAGGGGAAGCGGGGATACGCAGTATTTT; CDR3: CASSSRGSGDTQYF
size: .; V: TRBV7-3; J: TRBJ1-1; D: TRBD1; DNA: TGTGCCAGCAGCTCCCAGGGGGGGCTGAACACTGAAGCTTTCTTT; CDR3: CASSSQGGLNTEAFF
size: once; V: TRBV7-3; J: TRBJ1-1; D: .; DNA: TGTGCCAGCAGCTCGGACAGGAACACTGAAGCTTTCTTT; CDR3: CASSSDRNTEAFF
size: .; V: TRBV5-1; J: TRBJ1-4; D: TRBD1; DNA: TGCGCCAGCAGCTTAGGACAGGGGAATGAAAAACTGTTTTTT; CDR3: CASSLGQGNEKLFF
size: .; V: TRBV7-9; J: TRBJ2-4; D: .; DNA: TGTGCCAGCAGCTTAGACCTAGGGATAACGGATACCAAAAACATTCAGTACTTC; CDR3: CASSLDLGITDTKNIQYF
size: .; V: TRBV6-1; J: TRBJ2-1; D: .; DNA: TGTGCCAGCAGTGAATGGGGGGCGCGAGATGAGCAGTTCTTC; CDR3: CASSEWGARDEQFF
size: once; V: TRBV28; J: TRBJ1-2; D: .; DNA: TGTGCCAGCAGTTCCCAACGCTATGGCTACACCTTC; CDR3: CASSSQRYGYTF
size: few; V: TRBV28; J: TRBJ2-2; D: .; DNA: TGTGCCAACTATGACAGAGTCACCGGGGAGCTGTTTTTT; CDR3: CANYDRVTGELFF
size: .; V: TRBV19; J: TRBJ1-3; D: TRBD1; DNA: TGTGCCAGTCGCGGGGACAGAGGGAGAAACACCATATATTTT; CDR3: CASRGDRGRNTIYF
size: .; V: TRBV5-1; J: TRBJ2-5; D: .; DNA: TGCGCCAGCAGCTTGGGTCGGACAAAAGAGACCCAGTACTTC; CDR3: CASSLGRTKETQYF
size: .; V: TRBV6-5; J: TRBJ1-3; D: .; DNA: TGTGCCAGCAGTTACTCGAGCCAGGCTGGAAACACCATATATTTT; CDR3: CASSYSSQAGNTIYF
size: .; V: TRBV5-8; J: TRBJ1-2; D: .; DNA: TGTGCCAGCAGCCGTGGGAGTGGCTATGGCTACACCTTC; CDR3: CASSRGSGYGYTF